The present TCR beta chain was sequenced within a study of cytomegalovirus exposure and HLA in healthy donors. Overall study findings and caveats: Trimming of TCR beta V- and J-genes showed a link, identified in a later analysis, to a missense DCLRE1C variant. Within an earlier analysis, most TCR beta V segments proved productive either about 87% or about 30% of the time.

On this clone: Its antigen is not identified.

Use of 60 Vbeta and 13 Jbeta primers characterized the PCR. Assay: immunoSEQ multiplex PCR; the TCRdb copy retains only in-frame clones and omits some. The table lists 100,000 to 150,000 clones, over 65% of them singletons, with about 3.5% in the top ten. The CDR3 extends over 13 amino acids. Germline V lookup: CDR1 MNHEY, CDR2 SVGAGI. The V and J ends lost 2 bases and 8 bases respectively, with 12 bases between them. The rearrangement links TRBV6-5 to TRBJ1-2; D unresolved. The source is a man younger than 45 in good health and CMV-seronegative. Sequencing used PBMCs. The CDR3 DNA sequence: TGTGCCAGCAGTTACGGCGGCCGATGGGGCTACACCTTC. Translated: CASSYGGRWGYTF.